Below, one T cell receptor beta chain is given with its context. The repertoire was sequenced with immunoSEQ multiplex PCR; TCRdb's copy has only in-frame clones and lacks some. Of 100,000 to 150,000 clones listed, 75% to 90% are singletons. V was cut by 1 base and J by 4 bases, with 17 bases left in between. This CDR3 contains 16 residues. Germline V gives CDR1 LGHNA, CDR2 YSLEER. This sample was taken from a study of blood T cell repertoires in COVID-19. Study-wide background: From the United States, Italy and Spain came samples of acute and convalescent COVID-19.

Source material: peripheral blood. The gene calls are TRBV4-3 and TRBJ2-7, with a possible D match to TRBD2 (6 bases). The TCR was taken from an elderly woman with COVID-19, enrolled during active disease. The CDR3 nucleotides are TGCGCCAGCAGCCAAGCCCTCGGAGGGCCCAGTTACGAGCAGTACTTC. Protein sequence: CASSQALGGPSYEQYF.